This note documents a single T cell receptor (beta chain) sequence. Its target is not known. In TCRdb, the 5' RACE reads were re-called with MiXCR into one record per CDR3 protein. The sample contains around 310,000 distinct CDR3 sequences, 3.5% to 4.5% of which appear only once. V was shortened by 7 bases and J by 3 bases, with 1 base between the two germline ends. CDR3 length: 10 amino acids. Germline CDR1 MNHNY, CDR2 SVGAGI (reference sequence). The data stem from a study of T cells after yellow fever vaccination. Study-wide results and caveats: Abundant bulk-derived clonotypes could contaminate FACS-sorted repertoires. Among all clonotypes, a small share was observed in both CD4 and CD8 compartments.

The TCR was taken from a man aged 18 to 29 who received the YFV17D yellow fever vaccine. The gene calls are TRBV6-6 and TRBJ1-5; D not certain. The material was PBMCs, obtained 15 days after the yellow fever booster vaccination. The CDR3 DNA sequence: TGTGCCAGCAACAATCAGCCCCAGCATTTT. Translated, it gives CASNNQPQHF.